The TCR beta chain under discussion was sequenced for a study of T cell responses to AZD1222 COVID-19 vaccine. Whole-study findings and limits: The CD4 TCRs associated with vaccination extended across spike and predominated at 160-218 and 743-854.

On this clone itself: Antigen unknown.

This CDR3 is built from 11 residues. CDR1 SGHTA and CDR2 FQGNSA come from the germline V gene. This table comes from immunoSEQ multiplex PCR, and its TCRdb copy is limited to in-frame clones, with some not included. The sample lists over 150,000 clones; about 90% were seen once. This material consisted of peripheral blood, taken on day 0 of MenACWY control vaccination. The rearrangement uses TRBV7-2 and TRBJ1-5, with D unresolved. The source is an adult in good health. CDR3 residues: CAEVDDQPQHF. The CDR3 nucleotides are TGTGCAGAGGTGGACGATCAGCCCCAGCATTTT.